The next 16 T cell receptor beta chains were all read from a single sample in a study of shared clonotypes between healthy human individuals. CD45RO-negative cells were positively selected for CCR7, leaving out terminally differentiated effector memory CD45RA+ cells. The table came from immunoSEQ multiplex PCR; TCRdb's copy has only in-frame clones and leaves some out. The sample records under 2,000,000 clones, over 85% being singletons. Specimen: naive CD8+ T cells sorted from blood. These receptors all come from a man aged 18-30 years in good health.

This clone was observed a single time. This chain joins TRBV5-6 and TRBJ1-1; D call uncertain. From germline, CDR1 is SGHDT and CDR2 YYEEEE. CDR3 length: 14 residues. Between the trimmed V and J ends, which lost 0 bases and 0 bases, there was a span of 6 bases. The CDR3, as DNA: TGTGCCAGCAGCTTGGAATGGGTGAACACTGAAGCTTTCTTT. Protein sequence: CASSLEWVNTEAFF.

This clone has only one observation. This chain connects TRBV11-2 to TRBJ2-2; 11 positions match TRBD2. Germline V gene lookup returns CDR1 SGHAT and CDR2 FQNNGV. This CDR3 region has 17 residues. V shed 5 bases, J shed 4 bases, and the junction held 9 bases outside the gene matches. The CDR3, as DNA: TGTGCCAGCAGCCCGTCGGGACTAGCGGCCGTCACCGGGGAGCTGTTTTTT. Translating it yields CASSPSGLAAVTGELFF.

The V and J genes are TRBV5-6 and TRBJ1-5; possibly TRBD1 for D (5 bases). The length of the CDR3 is 14 residues. Trimming removed 0 bases at V and 5 bases at J, with 9 bases between. Germline V gene sequence: CDR1 SGHDT, CDR2 YYEEEE. CDR3 protein: CASSLGDGDQPQHF. CDR3 sequence (DNA): TGTGCCAGCAGCTTGGGGGACGGTGATCAGCCCCAGCATTTT.

The chain carries TRBV25-1 and TRBJ2-5; D is perhaps TRBD2 (8 bases). The germline V gene encodes CDR1 MGHDK and CDR2 SYGVNS. This CDR3 has 16 residues. Trimming cost V 2 bases and J 5 bases, with 18 bases left between them. CDR3 in DNA: TGTGCCAGCAGTGAAGGGGACGGGAGGGGGCACGAGACCCAGTACTTC. Protein sequence: CASSEGDGRGHETQYF.

The rearrangement uses TRBV5-8 and TRBJ2-3; D unclear. CDR1 is SGHTS and CDR2 is YDEGEE in the germline V gene. The V end was cut by 2 bases, the J end by 0 bases, with 4 bases between. The CDR3 extends over 13 amino acids. The chain's CDR3 is CASSLGSTDTQYF. DNA for the CDR3: TGTGCCAGCAGCTTAGGGAGCACAGATACGCAGTATTTT. Full variable domain (missing parts from reference TRBV5-8 and TRBJ2-3): EAGVTQSPTHLIKTRGQQATLRCSPISGHTSVYWYQQALGLGLQFLLWYDEGEERNRGNFPPRFSGRQFPNYSSELNVNALELEDSALYLCASSLGSTDTQYFGPGTRLTVL.

J is TRBJ2-3 and V is TRBV6-5, with D perhaps TRBD2 (5 bases). This CDR3 is 13 amino acids long. Trimming took 2 bases from V and 5 from J, leaving 8 bases between them. Germline V gene sequence: CDR1 MNHEY, CDR2 SVGAGI. The CDR3 region has the DNA TGTGCCAGCAGTTACGTTGCGGGAGATACGCAGTATTTT. Translation gives CASSYVAGDTQYF.

This rearrangement joins TRBV14 to TRBJ1-4; D not certain. The CDR3 extends over 16 amino acids. The ends were cut back, 0 bases at V and 8 bases at J, with 16 bases in the middle. The V gene's germline CDR1 is SGHDN and CDR2 FVKESK. In DNA form, the CDR3 reads TGTGCCAGCAGCCAAGAGGCCTTGGGGTTAAGGGAAAAACTGTTTTTT. As protein: CASSQEALGLREKLFF.

This chain connects TRBV27 to TRBJ2-3, with 11 bases fitting TRBD2. Germline lookup yields CDR1 MNHEY and CDR2 SMNVEV (reference sequence). After removal of 7 bases from V and 0 bases from J, the junction contained 6 bases not matched to a gene. This CDR3 spans 16 amino acids. CDR3 bases: TGTGCCAGCACCCCCTTAGCGGGAGGGAGCACAGATACGCAGTATTTT. It encodes CASTPLAGGSTDTQYF.

V gene TRBV5-1 combines with J gene TRBJ1-5; D call uncertain. The length of the CDR3 is 15 residues. The germline CDR1 and CDR2 sequences are SGHRS and YFSETQ. V was clipped by 1 base and J by 0 bases, with 8 bases between them. CDR3: CASSLNRVSNQPQHF. The DNA of the CDR3 is TGCGCCAGCAGCTTGAATCGGGTTAGCAATCAGCCCCAGCATTTT.

The chain recombines TRBV7-9 with TRBJ2-7; no definite D call. Germline CDR1 is SEHNR and CDR2 is FQNEAQ (reference sequence). V lost 5 bases and J 6 bases, leaving 8 bases between the germline ends. This CDR3 is 11 amino acids long. The CDR3 here is CASSRDPEQYF. CDR3 in DNA: TGTGCCAGCAGCCGAGATCCCGAGCAGTACTTC.

The table lists this clone with a few counts. Other nucleotide sequences from this sample produce the same CDR3. The chain employs TRBV27 and TRBJ1-5; 10 bases are a match to TRBD1. Trimming at V came to 5 bases and at J to 5 bases, leaving 3 bases not matched to a gene. CDR1 and CDR2 from the germline V gene are MNHEY and SMNVEV (reference sequence). The CDR3 loop spans 14 amino acids. The CDR3 protein is CASSLGTGDQPQHF. The CDR3 DNA is TGTGCCAGCAGTCTCGGGACAGGGGATCAGCCCCAGCATTTT.

The chain carries TRBV5-1 and TRBJ1-1; 10 positions agree with TRBD1. Germline assignment: CDR1 SGHRS and CDR2 YFSETQ. There are 16 residues in the CDR3. V was pared by 2 bases and J by 2 bases, with 6 bases of the junction left unmatched. The CDR3 coding sequence is TGCGCCAGCAGCTTCGGGACAGGGGTTGGTAACACTGAAGCTTTCTTT. This gives the protein CASSFGTGVGNTEAFF.

This chain joins TRBV27 and TRBJ2-3; 8 nucleotides align to TRBD2. The germline V gene encodes CDR1 MNHEY and CDR2 SMNVEV (reference sequence). The V and J ends lost 6 bases and 1 base, in that order; junction bases with no gene match: 6. The CDR3 has 15 amino acids. The CDR3 DNA reads as TGTGCCAGCAGCCCACCCGGGGGGGGCACAGATACGCAGTATTTT. This encodes CASSPPGGGTDTQYF.

V and J are TRBV10-3 and TRBJ2-3; 11 positions agree with TRBD2. V shed 5 bases and J 4 bases; nucleotides not matched to a gene: 8. There are 16 residues in the CDR3. Germline V CDR1 and CDR2: ENHRY, SYGVKD. For the CDR3, the DNA is TGTGCCATCAGTCTTTCACTAGCGGGAGAGTCAGATACGCAGTATTTT. Encoded protein: CAISLSLAGESDTQYF.

The chain couples TRBV5-6 to TRBJ2-1; 12 positions agree with TRBD2. J gave up 10 bases and V 9 bases, and 8 bases lay outside the gene matches. The V gene's germline CDR1 is SGHDT and CDR2 YYEEEE. There are 13 residues in the CDR3. The CDR3 loop reads CATETSGRIEQFF. CDR3 DNA sequence: TGTGCCACCGAGACTAGCGGGAGAATCGAGCAGTTCTTC.

The chain combines TRBV10-3 with TRBJ2-7; 7 bases align to TRBD1. There are 13 residues in the CDR3. V lost 4 bases to trimming and J lost 5 bases; unmatched junction nucleotides: 5. Germline V CDR1 and CDR2: ENHRY, SYGVKD. Here the CDR3 reads CAISGTGENEQYF. CDR3 bases: TGTGCCATCAGTGGCACAGGGGAAAACGAGCAGTACTTC.